This T cell receptor beta chain was captured by sequencing in a study of response to subunit inactivated influenza vaccine. The study, taken as a whole, reports: The authors offered the suggestion that each seasonal influenza vaccination recruits few new T cells.

TCRdb used MiXCR to reprocess the RT-PCR reads, holding one entry per CDR3 protein. Of about 480,000 distinct CDR3 sequences in the sample, about 25% were seen once. This clonotype was seen more than once but under ten times. Antigen: not known. With 9 bases removed from V and 0 bases from J, the gap between germline ends came to 8 bases. The CDR3 totals 12 residues. The germline CDR1 and CDR2 sequences are SNHLY and FYNNEI. The clonotype was recovered from a man in his fifties or sixties who received an inactivated influenza vaccine. This rearrangement joins TRBV2 to TRBJ1-2, with D perhaps TRBD1 (6 bases). The material sequenced was CD4+ T cells sorted from PBMCs, taken approximately 5 days after vaccination. The CDR3 coding sequence is TGTGCCAGAGGGGGGGCTAACTATGGCTACACCTTC. Its translation: CARGGANYGYTF.